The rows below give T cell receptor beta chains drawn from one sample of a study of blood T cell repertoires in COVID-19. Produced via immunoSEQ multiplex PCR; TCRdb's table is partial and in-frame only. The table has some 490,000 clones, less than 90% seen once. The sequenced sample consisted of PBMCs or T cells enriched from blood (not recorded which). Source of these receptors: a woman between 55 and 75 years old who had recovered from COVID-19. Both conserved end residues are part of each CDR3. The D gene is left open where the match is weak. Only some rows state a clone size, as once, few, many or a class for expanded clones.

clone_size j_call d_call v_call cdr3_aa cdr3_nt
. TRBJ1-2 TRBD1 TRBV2 CASSEDRDHTF TGTGCCAGCAGCGAGGACAGGGACCACACCTTC
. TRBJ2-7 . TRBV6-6 CASTDRGGFEQYF TGTGCCAGCACGGACAGAGGAGGTTTCGAGCAGTACTTC
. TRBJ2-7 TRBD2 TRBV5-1 CASSFLPGGDEQYF TGCGCCAGCAGCTTTCTGCCGGGAGGGGACGAGCAGTACTTC
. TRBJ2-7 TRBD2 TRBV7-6 CASSPGLAGGRWEQYF TGTGCCAGCAGCCCCGGACTAGCGGGGGGCCGGTGGGAGCAGTACTTC
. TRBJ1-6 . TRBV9 CASSVGESYNSPLHF TGTGCCAGCAGCGTAGGGGAGTCGTATAATTCACCCCTCCACTTT
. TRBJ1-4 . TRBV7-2 CASSFNRAGGSEKLFF TGTGCCAGCAGCTTCAACAGGGCCGGAGGAAGTGAAAAACTGTTTTTT
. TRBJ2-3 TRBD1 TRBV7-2 CASSSGQVTDTQYF TGTGCCAGCAGCTCAGGACAGGTCACAGATACGCAGTATTTT
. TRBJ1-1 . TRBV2 CASSEDFIAEAFF TGTGCCAGCAGTGAGGACTTCATCGCTGAAGCTTTCTTT
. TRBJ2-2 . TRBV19 CASSKERTGELFF TGTGCCAGTAGTAAAGAGCGGACCGGGGAGCTGTTTTTT
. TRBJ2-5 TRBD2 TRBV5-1 CASSLRPSGGQETQYF TGCGCCAGCAGCTTGAGGCCTAGCGGGGGCCAAGAGACCCAGTACTTC
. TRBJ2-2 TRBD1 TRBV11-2 CASSHRTGRTGELFF TGTGCCAGCAGCCACCGGACAGGGCGCACCGGGGAGCTGTTTTTT
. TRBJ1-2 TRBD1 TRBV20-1 CSASRDRLINYGYTF TGCAGTGCAAGTCGGGACAGGCTAATTAACTATGGCTACACCTTC
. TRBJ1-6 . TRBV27 CASSLLRVRDSPLHF TGTGCCAGCAGTTTGCTCAGGGTCCGGGATTCACCCCTCCACTTT
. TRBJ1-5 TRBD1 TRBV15 CATSRDRAQGTQHF TGTGCCACCAGCAGAGATCGAGCACAGGGGACCCAGCATTTT
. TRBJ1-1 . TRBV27 CASSLGRGTEAFF TGTGCCAGCAGTTTAGGCAGGGGCACTGAAGCTTTCTTT
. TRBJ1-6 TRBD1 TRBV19 CASTHGNRGRNSPLHF TGTGCCAGTACCCATGGAAACAGGGGGCGTAATTCACCCCTCCACTTT
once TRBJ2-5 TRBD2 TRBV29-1 CSVALWGLAGSQETQYF TGCAGCGTTGCTCTCTGGGGACTAGCGGGGTCACAAGAGACCCAGTACTTC
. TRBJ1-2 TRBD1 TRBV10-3 CATRTGGSGYTF TGTGCCACCCGGACAGGCGGAAGTGGCTACACCTTC
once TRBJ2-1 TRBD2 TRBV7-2 CASSLGSGAGGEQFF TGTGCCAGCAGCTTAGGTAGCGGGGCTGGGGGTGAGCAGTTCTTC
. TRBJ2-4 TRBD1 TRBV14 CASSQGDRGRGNIQYF TGTGCCAGCAGCCAAGGAGACAGGGGGCGAGGGAACATTCAGTACTTC
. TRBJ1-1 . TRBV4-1 CASSEGAGVNTEAFF TGCGCCAGCAGCGAAGGGGCAGGGGTAAACACTGAAGCTTTCTTT
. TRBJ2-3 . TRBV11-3 CASSLGAGLKIDTQYF TGTGCCAGCAGCTTAGGCGCAGGCCTAAAAATCGATACGCAGTATTTT
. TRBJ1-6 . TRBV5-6 CASSLYGAGNTYNSPLHF TGTGCCAGCAGCTTGTATGGTGCAGGGAACACCTATAATTCACCCCTCCACTTT
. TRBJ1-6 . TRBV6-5 CASSYEGVSSPLHF TGTGCCAGCAGTTACGAGGGGGTGAGTTCACCCCTCCACTTT
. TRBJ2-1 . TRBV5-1 CASTIQGSLTYNEQFF TGCGCCAGCACTATACAGGGTTCGCTGACCTACAATGAGCAGTTCTTC
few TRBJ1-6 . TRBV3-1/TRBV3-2 CASSPTDRGDNSPLHF TGTGCCAGCAGCCCAACCGACCGGGGGGATAATTCACCCCTCCACTTT
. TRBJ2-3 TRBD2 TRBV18 CASSPTDGEGDTQYF TGTGCCAGCTCACCGACAGACGGGGAGGGAGATACGCAGTATTTT
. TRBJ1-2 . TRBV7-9 CASSYGQGYGYTF TGTGCCAGCAGCTATGGGCAGGGATATGGCTACACCTTC
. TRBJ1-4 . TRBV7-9 CASSLGKIYSSTNEKLFF TGTGCCAGCAGCTTAGGGAAGATATACAGCTCAACTAATGAAAAACTGTTTTTT
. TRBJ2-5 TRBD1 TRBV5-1 CASSLRGQGAKTQYF TGCGCCAGCAGCTTGAGAGGACAGGGGGCGAAGACCCAGTACTTC
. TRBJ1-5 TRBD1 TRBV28 CASSLGQGGNQPQHF TGTGCCAGCAGTTTAGGACAGGGAGGGAATCAGCCCCAGCATTTT
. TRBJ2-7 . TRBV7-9 CASSPQGRYEQYF TGTGCCAGCAGCCCACAGGGTCGGTACGAGCAGTACTTC
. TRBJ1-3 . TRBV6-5 CAGRQSSGNTIYF TGTGCCGGCAGACAAAGCTCTGGAAACACCATATATTTT
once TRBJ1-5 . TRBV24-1 CATSDPDSPQHF TGTGCCACCAGTGATCCTGACTCCCCCCAGCATTTT
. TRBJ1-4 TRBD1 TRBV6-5 CASADPGQNNEKLFF TGTGCCAGCGCCGATCCGGGACAGAATAATGAAAAACTGTTTTTT
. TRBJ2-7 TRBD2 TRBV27 CASGRKTGTNYEQYF TGTGCCAGCGGGAGAAAAACCGGGACTAACTACGAGCAGTACTTC
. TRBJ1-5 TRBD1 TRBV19 CASSTLTGGSNQPQHF TGTGCCAGTAGTACCTTGACAGGGGGTAGCAATCAGCCCCAGCATTTT
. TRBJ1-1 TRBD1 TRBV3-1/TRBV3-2 CASSPRTGVAFF TGTGCCAGCAGCCCCCGGACAGGGGTAGCTTTCTTT
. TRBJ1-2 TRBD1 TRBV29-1 CSVEVGTGEGDGYTF TGCAGCGTTGAGGTGGGGACAGGGGAGGGAGATGGCTACACCTTC
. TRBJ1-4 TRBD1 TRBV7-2 CASSHPGQGRNEKLFF TGTGCCAGCAGTCACCCGGGACAGGGAAGAAATGAAAAACTGTTTTTT
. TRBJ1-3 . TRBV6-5 CASSYDSNSGNTIYF TGTGCCAGCAGTTACGACAGTAACTCTGGAAACACCATATATTTT
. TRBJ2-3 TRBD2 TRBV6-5 CASKLAGVTDTQYF TGTGCCAGCAAGCTAGCGGGGGTCACAGATACGCAGTATTTT
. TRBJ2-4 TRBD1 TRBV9 CASSAGQGRIDIQYF TGTGCCAGCAGCGCCGGACAGGGGAGGATAGACATTCAGTACTTC
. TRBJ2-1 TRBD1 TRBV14 CASSQDWTGVQFF TGTGCCAGCAGCCAAGATTGGACAGGCGTGCAGTTCTTC
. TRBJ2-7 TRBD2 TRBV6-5 CASTAGGAREQYF TGTGCCAGCACCGCCGGGGGGGCGAGGGAGCAGTACTTC
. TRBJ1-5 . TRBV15 CATSRDRGNQPQHF TGTGCCACCAGCAGAGACAGGGGAAATCAGCCCCAGCATTTT
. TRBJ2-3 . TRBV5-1 CASSRPDIDTQYF TGCGCCAGCAGCCGGCCTGACATTGATACGCAGTATTTT
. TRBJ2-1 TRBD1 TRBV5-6 CASSSLDRDLYNEQFF TGTGCCAGCAGCTCCTTAGACAGGGACCTCTACAATGAGCAGTTCTTC
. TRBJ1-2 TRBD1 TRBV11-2 CASSSRQGSANGYTF TGTGCCAGCAGCTCTAGACAGGGGAGCGCCAATGGCTACACCTTC
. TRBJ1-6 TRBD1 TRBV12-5 CASGPGQGPNSPLHF TGTGCTAGTGGACCGGGACAGGGACCAAATTCACCCCTCCACTTT